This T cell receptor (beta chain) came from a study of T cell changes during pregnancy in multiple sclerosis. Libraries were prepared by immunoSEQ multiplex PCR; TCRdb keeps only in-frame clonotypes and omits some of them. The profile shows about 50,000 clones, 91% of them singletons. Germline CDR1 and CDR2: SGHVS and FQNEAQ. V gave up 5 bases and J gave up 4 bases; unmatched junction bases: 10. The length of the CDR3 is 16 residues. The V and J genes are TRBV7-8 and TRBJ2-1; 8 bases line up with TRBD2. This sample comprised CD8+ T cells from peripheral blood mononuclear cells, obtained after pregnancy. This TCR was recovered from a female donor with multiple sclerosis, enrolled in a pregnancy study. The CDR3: CASSPNSGAAYNEQFF. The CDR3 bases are TGTGCCAGCAGCCCAAATAGCGGGGCGGCTTACAATGAGCAGTTCTTC.